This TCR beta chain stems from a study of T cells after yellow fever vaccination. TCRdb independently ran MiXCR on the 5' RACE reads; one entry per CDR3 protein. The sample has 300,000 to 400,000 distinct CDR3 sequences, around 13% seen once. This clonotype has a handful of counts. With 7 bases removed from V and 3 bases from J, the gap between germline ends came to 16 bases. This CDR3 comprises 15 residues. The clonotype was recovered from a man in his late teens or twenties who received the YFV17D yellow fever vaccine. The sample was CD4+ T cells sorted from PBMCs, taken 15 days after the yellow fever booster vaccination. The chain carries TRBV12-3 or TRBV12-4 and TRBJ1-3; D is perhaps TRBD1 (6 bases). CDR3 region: CASNFRGAVGNTIYF. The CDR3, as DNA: TGTGCCAGCAACTTCCGGGGGGCTGTTGGAAACACCATATATTTT.